A selection of T cell receptor beta chains follows, all from one sample in a study of molecular identifiers for immune sequencing clone quantification. TCRdb analysed the PCR reads with MiXCR anew, one entry per CDR3 protein. The sample has around 470,000 distinct CDR3 sequences, around 25% seen once. Sequenced material: naive CD8+ T cells from blood, with Jurkat cell RNA spiked in. The origin of the receptors is a human donor in good health. Some libraries in this study had Jurkat cell RNA spiked in. Both conserved end residues are part of each CDR3. The order of the fields is V gene, J gene, clone size, CDR3 length, D gene, CDR3 DNA, CDR3 protein. D genes are given only for firm matches. Clone size, where shown, is once, few, many, or a class for clones that have expanded.

>TRBV5-3|TRBJ2-5|NA|16|TRBD2
TGTGCCAGCAGCCCCTGGACTAGCGGGAGCAAGGAGACCCAGTACTTC
CASSPWTSGSKETQYF
>TRBV6-5|TRBJ2-7|few|16|NA
TGTGCCAGCACCCCGTATCAGGCGAACCGTGGCGGCGAGCAGTACTTC
CASTPYQANRGGEQYF
>TRBV9|TRBJ2-1|NA|16|TRBD2
TGTGCCAGCAGCGTAGAGACTAGCGGGGGTCTCAATGAGCAGTTCTTC
CASSVETSGGLNEQFF
>TRBV29-1|TRBJ1-1|many|10|NA
TGCAGCGTTGTAGGGACTGAAGCTTTCTTT
CSVVGTEAFF
>TRBV6-5|TRBJ2-2|many|15|TRBD2
TGTGCCAGCAGCACTAGCGGGCACTACACCGGGGAGCTGTTTTTT
CASSTSGHYTGELFF
>TRBV7-2|TRBJ2-5|NA|15|NA
TGTGCCAGCAGCTTATGGGGACCCTCCCAAGGGACCCAGTACTTC
CASSLWGPSQGTQYF
>TRBV7-2|TRBJ2-5|few|20|TRBD2
TGTGCCAGCAGCTTAGCGGGAGATCTACTAGCTAGCGGGGCTATAGAGACCCAGTACTTC
CASSLAGDLLASGAIETQYF
>TRBV6-2/TRBV6-3|TRBJ1-5|many|13|NA
TGTGCCAGCAGTCAATGGGGCAATCAGCCCCAGCATTTT
CASSQWGNQPQHF
>TRBV27|TRBJ2-1|few|15|TRBD1
TGTGCCAGTTTTCCCGGGACAGGGGGTCCCGATGAGCAGTTCTTC
CASFPGTGGPDEQFF
>TRBV4-1|TRBJ1-5|NA|14|NA
TGCGCCAGCAGCCAAGTAGGCCTCGGGCAGCCCCAGCATTTT
CASSQVGLGQPQHF
>TRBV7-9|TRBJ2-5|few|14|TRBD2
TGTGCCAGCAGCTATTTAGCGGGAGAAGAGACCCAGTACTTC
CASSYLAGEETQYF
>TRBV27|TRBJ1-6|NA|15|NA
TGTGCCAGCAGTTGGGCAGCTTCGGATAATTCACCCCTCCACTTT
CASSWAASDNSPLHF
>TRBV6-2/TRBV6-3|TRBJ2-7|NA|15|TRBD2
TGTGCCAGCAGTTGGACTAGCGGGGAGACCTACGAGCAGTACTTC
CASSWTSGETYEQYF
>TRBV14|TRBJ2-2|NA|17|TRBD2
TGTGCCAGCAGCCTACTAGCGGGGGGACCGAACACCGGGGAGCTGTTTTTT
CASSLLAGGPNTGELFF
>TRBV2|TRBJ1-5|few|14|NA
TGTGCCAGCAGCTCCAGGGCCCTCAATCAGCCCCAGCATTTT
CASSSRALNQPQHF
>TRBV12-3/TRBV12-4|TRBJ1-6|few|8|NA
TGTGCCAGTTCACCCCTCCACTTT
CASSPLHF
>TRBV2|TRBJ2-5|few|15|TRBD2
TGTGCCAGCAGTGAAGCATCACTAGCGAAGGCGACCCAGTACTTC
CASSEASLAKATQYF
>TRBV20-1|TRBJ2-7|few|14|TRBD1
TGCAGTGCTAGATCGGACAGGGGGTCCTACGAGCAGTACTTC
CSARSDRGSYEQYF
>TRBV13|TRBJ1-2|few|15|TRBD1
TGTGCCAGCAGCTTGGGTCCCGGGACAGGGCGTGGCTACACCTTC
CASSLGPGTGRGYTF
>TRBV7-9|TRBJ1-1|few|16|TRBD1
TGTGCCAGCAGCTTACCAGGACAGGGAGCGGGCACTGAAGCTTTCTTT
CASSLPGQGAGTEAFF
>TRBV20-1|TRBJ2-7|many|15|TRBD2
TGCAGTGCCCCTGGGGGACTAGCGGGATCCTACGAGCAGTACTTC
CSAPGGLAGSYEQYF
>TRBV21-1|TRBJ2-3|many|16|NA
TGTGCCAGCAGCAAAGCTAATAGGCCTAGCACAGATACGCAGTATTTT
CASSKANRPSTDTQYF
>TRBV29-1|TRBJ2-7|many|14|TRBD1
TGCAGCGTTGAAGATCGGGACAGGGGATACGAGCAGTACTTC
CSVEDRDRGYEQYF
>TRBV4-1|TRBJ2-7|NA|21|NA
TGCGCCAGCAGCCTCCTCATCGCCGGGCCGGGAGAGGGGGATCGATCCTACGAGCAGTACTTC
CASSLLIAGPGEGDRSYEQYF
>TRBV28|TRBJ2-1|few|15|NA
TGTGCCAGCAGTTTCCGGGACACACATTACAATGAGCAGTTCTTC
CASSFRDTHYNEQFF
>TRBV6-2/TRBV6-3|TRBJ2-3|NA|11|NA
TGTGCCATCTGGAGCACAGATACGCAGTATTTT
CAIWSTDTQYF
>TRBV29-1|TRBJ2-1|few|14|TRBD2
TGCAGCGTTCCAAGACTAGCGGGAGGGTATGAGCAGTTCTTC
CSVPRLAGGYEQFF
>TRBV20-1|TRBJ1-5|NA|16|TRBD1
TGCAGTGCTAGAGATGGGGACAGGGCGGGCAATCAGCCCCAGCATTTT
CSARDGDRAGNQPQHF
>TRBV14|TRBJ2-5|many|16|NA
TGTGCCAGCAGCCGGAAAGGTCCAGGTTCACAAGAGACCCAGTACTTC
CASSRKGPGSQETQYF
>TRBV27|TRBJ2-7|many|14|NA
TGTGCCAGCAGTTCGCCGGGACTCGAGGACGAGCAGTACTTC
CASSSPGLEDEQYF
>TRBV7-6|TRBJ2-2|many|15|NA
TGTGCCAGCAGACCCCCGAATCTAAACACCGGGGAGCTGTTTTTT
CASRPPNLNTGELFF
>TRBV5-6|TRBJ2-1|few|17|TRBD1
TGTGCCAGCAACGAGGGTTGGGACAGGGGCTGGGGCAATGAGCAGTTCTTC
CASNEGWDRGWGNEQFF
>TRBV2|TRBJ2-3|few|16|TRBD2
TGTGCCAGCAGTGAAAGGCTAGCGGCTTTGTCAGATACGCAGTATTTT
CASSERLAALSDTQYF
>TRBV7-4|TRBJ2-1|many|16|TRBD2
TGTGCCAGCAGCCTGGAGCGGGAGGAACTTCTCGATGAGCAGTTCTTC
CASSLEREELLDEQFF
>TRBV4-2|TRBJ2-7|NA|16|TRBD2
TGTGCCAGCAGCCAAGATAAACTAGCGGGGATCTACGAGCAGTACTTC
CASSQDKLAGIYEQYF
>TRBV27|TRBJ2-7|once|13|NA
TGTGCCAGCAGCTCCCGGGCGACCTACGAGCAGTACTTC
CASSSRATYEQYF
>TRBV6-2/TRBV6-3|TRBJ2-7|NA|14|TRBD1
TGTGCCAGCAGTTATCCGGGACAGTTCTACGAGCAGTACTTC
CASSYPGQFYEQYF
>TRBV4-1|TRBJ2-7|NA|14|NA
TGCGCCAGCAGCCCCAGGGAAGGGGGCTACGAGCAGTACTTC
CASSPREGGYEQYF
>TRBV5-1|TRBJ1-1|NA|16|NA
TGCGCCAGCGGCTACCCAACAGGGTCATTGAACACTGAAGCTTTCTTT
CASGYPTGSLNTEAFF
>TRBV6-5|TRBJ2-7|NA|13|NA
TGTGCCAGCAGTTACGCCTCAGGGTACGAGCAGTACTTC
CASSYASGYEQYF
>TRBV7-9|TRBJ2-3|few|16|TRBD2
TGTGCCAGCAGCGGCCAGACTAGCGGATACACAGATACGCAGTATTTT
CASSGQTSGYTDTQYF
>TRBV3-1|TRBJ2-3|many|16|TRBD2
TGTGCCAGCAGCCTTCGACTAGCGGGGGGTATGAATACGCAGTATTTT
CASSLRLAGGMNTQYF
>TRBV7-2|TRBJ1-2|NA|15|NA
TGTGCCAGCAGCTTAAAATACGGTTCTAACTATGGCTACACCTTC
CASSLKYGSNYGYTF
>TRBV3-1|TRBJ1-4|few|13|NA
TGTGCCAGCACGGGTAACTTGGGAAGTGGACTGTTTTTT
CASTGNLGSGLFF
>TRBV20-1|TRBJ2-7|many|13|NA
TGCAGTGCTAGAAGATCTAGCACCTACGAGCAGTACTTC
CSARRSSTYEQYF
>TRBV20-1|TRBJ2-2|NA|17|TRBD2
TGCAGTGCTAGCCCGGGACTAGCGGGAGTTTTTACCGGGGAGCTGTTTTTT
CSASPGLAGVFTGELFF
>TRBV12-3/TRBV12-4|TRBJ2-4|many|16|NA
TGTGCCAGCAGTTTTTCTGGGGATAGGGCCAAAAACATTCAGTACTTC
CASSFSGDRAKNIQYF
>TRBV11-2|TRBJ2-3|many|16|NA
TGTGCCAGCAGCTTATCGGTTAGCGGTAGCACAGATACGCAGTATTTT
CASSLSVSGSTDTQYF
>TRBV30|TRBJ2-3|NA|15|TRBD1
TGTGCCTGGAGTGTAGGACAGGGGGTGGTAGATACGCAGTATTTT
CAWSVGQGVVDTQYF
>TRBV12-3/TRBV12-4|TRBJ2-7|few|18|TRBD1
TGTGCCAGCAGTTTCGTCGGGACAGGGGAATTTGGTGCTCGCGAGCAGTACTTC
CASSFVGTGEFGAREQYF